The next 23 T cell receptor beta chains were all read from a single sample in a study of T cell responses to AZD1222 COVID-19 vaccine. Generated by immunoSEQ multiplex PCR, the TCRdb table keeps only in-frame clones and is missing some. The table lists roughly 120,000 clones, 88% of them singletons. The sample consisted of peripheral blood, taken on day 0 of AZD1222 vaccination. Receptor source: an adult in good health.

The CDR3 sequence is CASSLSTGGLKLNTEAFF. The CDR3 nucleotides are TGTGCCAGCAGTTTATCGACGGGGGGTCTGAAGTTGAACACTGAAGCTTTCTTT. J is TRBJ1-1 and V is TRBV27; TRBD1 might be the D (5 bases). V lost 0 bases and J lost 0, with 17 bases in between. The V gene's germline CDR1 is MNHEY and CDR2 SMNVEV (reference sequence). CDR3 length equals 18 residues.

The CDR3 region is CASSPGVDTEAFF. In nucleotides, the CDR3 is TGTGCCAGTTCACCGGGGGTGGACACTGAAGCTTTCTTT. J is TRBJ1-1 and V is TRBV19; the D gene is possibly TRBD1 (5 bases). This CDR3 comprises 13 residues. In germline, CDR1 is LNHDA, CDR2 SQIVND (reference sequence). V gave up 8 bases and J gave up 3 bases, with 13 bases separating them.

CDR3 loop: CASSTRGDSYEQYF. In DNA form, the CDR3 reads TGTGCCAGCAGTACTCGCGGGGACAGCTACGAGCAGTACTTC. The chain joins TRBV6-5 to TRBJ2-7, with D tentatively TRBD1 (7 bases). Germline V CDR1 and CDR2: MNHEY, SVGAGI. V was cut by 5 bases and J by 3 bases, with 14 bases left in between. CDR3 length: 14 residues.

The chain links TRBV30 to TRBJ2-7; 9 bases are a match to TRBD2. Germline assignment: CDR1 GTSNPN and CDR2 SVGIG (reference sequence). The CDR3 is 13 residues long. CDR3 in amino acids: CALAIAGVGEQYF. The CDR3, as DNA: TGTGCATTGGCAATAGCGGGAGTGGGCGAGCAGTACTTC.

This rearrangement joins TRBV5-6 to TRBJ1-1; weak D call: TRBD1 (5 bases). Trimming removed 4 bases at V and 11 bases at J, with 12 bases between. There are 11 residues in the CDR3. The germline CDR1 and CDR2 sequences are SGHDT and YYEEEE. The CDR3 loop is CASSLEGTAFF. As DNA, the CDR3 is TGTGCCAGCAGCCTCGAGGGGACGGCTTTCTTT. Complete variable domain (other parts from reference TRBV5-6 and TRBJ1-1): DAGVTQSPTHLIKTRGQQVTLRCSPKSGHDTVSWYQQALGQGPQFIFQYYEEEERQRGNFPDRFSGHQFPNYSSELNVNALLLGDSALYLCASSLEGTAFFGQGTRLTVV.

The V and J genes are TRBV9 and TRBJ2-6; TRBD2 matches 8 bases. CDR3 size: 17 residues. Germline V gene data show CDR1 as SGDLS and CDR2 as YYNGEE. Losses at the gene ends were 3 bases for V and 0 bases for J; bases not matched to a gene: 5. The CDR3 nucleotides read TGTGCCAGCAGCGAGGCGGGGGGCTCCTCTGGGGCCAACGTCCTGACTTTC. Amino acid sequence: CASSEAGGSSGANVLTF.

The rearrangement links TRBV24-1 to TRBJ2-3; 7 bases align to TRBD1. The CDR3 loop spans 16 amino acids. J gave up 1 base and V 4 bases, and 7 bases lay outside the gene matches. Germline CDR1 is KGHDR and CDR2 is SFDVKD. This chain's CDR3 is CATSDVTGTGTDTQYF. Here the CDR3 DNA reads TGTGCCACCAGTGACGTCACCGGGACAGGCACAGATACGCAGTATTTT.

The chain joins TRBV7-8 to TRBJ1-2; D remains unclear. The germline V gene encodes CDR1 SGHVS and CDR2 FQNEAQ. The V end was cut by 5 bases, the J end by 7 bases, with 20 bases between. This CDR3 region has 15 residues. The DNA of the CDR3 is TGTGCCAGCAGCCAAATTATACACCCTCTCGGTGGCTACACCTTC. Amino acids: CASSQIIHPLGGYTF. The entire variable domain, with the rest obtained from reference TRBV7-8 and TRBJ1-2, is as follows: GAGVSQSPRYKVAKRGQDVALRCDPISGHVSLFWYQQALGQGPEFLTYFQNEAQLDKSGLPSDRFFAERPEGSVSTLKIQRTQQEDSAVYLCASSQIIHPLGGYTFGSGTRLTVV.

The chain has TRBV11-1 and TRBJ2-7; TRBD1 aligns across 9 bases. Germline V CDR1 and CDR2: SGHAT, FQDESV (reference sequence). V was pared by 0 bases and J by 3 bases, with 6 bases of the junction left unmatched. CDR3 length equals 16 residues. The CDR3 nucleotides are TGTGCCAGCAGCTTAGCACAGGGGGCGCTTGTCTACGAGCAGTACTTC. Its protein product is CASSLAQGALVYEQYF.

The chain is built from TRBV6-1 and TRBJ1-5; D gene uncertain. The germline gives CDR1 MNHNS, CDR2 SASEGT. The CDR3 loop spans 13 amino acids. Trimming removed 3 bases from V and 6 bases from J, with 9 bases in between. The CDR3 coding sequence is TGTGCCAGCAGTGAGGGGATCACTCAGCCCCAGCATTTT. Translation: CASSEGITQPQHF.

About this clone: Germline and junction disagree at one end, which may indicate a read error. The CDR3 loop is CASRRDNGNNEQFF. The CDR3 coding sequence is TGTGCCAGCCGTAGGGACAACGGTAACAACGAGCAGTTCTTC. The chain has TRBV6-5 and TRBJ2-1; D perhaps matches TRBD1 (6 bases). This CDR3 spans 14 amino acids. CDR1 is MNHEY, CDR2 SVGAGI, per germline.

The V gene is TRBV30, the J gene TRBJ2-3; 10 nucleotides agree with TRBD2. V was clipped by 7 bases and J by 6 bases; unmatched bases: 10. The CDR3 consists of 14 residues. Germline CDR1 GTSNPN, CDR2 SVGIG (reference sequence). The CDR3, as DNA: TGTGCCTCGAGGACTAGCGGCCCCTCGGATACGCAGTATTTT. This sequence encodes CASRTSGPSDTQYF.

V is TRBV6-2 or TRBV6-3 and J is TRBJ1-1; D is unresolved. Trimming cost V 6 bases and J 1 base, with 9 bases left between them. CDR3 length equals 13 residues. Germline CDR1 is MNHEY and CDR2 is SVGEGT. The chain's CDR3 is CASSRLTNTEAFF. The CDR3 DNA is TGTGCCAGCAGCCGCCTCACGAACACTGAAGCTTTCTTT.

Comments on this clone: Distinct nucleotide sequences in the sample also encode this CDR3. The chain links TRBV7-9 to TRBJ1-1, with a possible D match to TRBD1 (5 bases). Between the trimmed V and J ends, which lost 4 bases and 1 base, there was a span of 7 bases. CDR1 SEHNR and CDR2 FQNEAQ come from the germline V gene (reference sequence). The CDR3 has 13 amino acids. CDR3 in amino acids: CASSSTENTEAFF. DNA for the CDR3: TGTGCCAGCAGCTCGACAGAGAACACTGAAGCTTTCTTT.

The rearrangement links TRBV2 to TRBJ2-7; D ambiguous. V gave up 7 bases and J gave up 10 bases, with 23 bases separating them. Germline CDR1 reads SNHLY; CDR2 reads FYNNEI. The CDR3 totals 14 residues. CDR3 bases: TGTGCCAGCACCGAGTGGCGCCCAGGAGTTGGACAGTACTTC. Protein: CASTEWRPGVGQYF.

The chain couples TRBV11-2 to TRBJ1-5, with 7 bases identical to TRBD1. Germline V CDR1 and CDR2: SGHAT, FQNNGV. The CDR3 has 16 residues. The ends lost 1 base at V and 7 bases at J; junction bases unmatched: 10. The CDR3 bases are TGTGCCAGCAGCTTAGGCCCCGACAGGGCTGGCCAGCCCCAGCATTTT. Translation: CASSLGPDRAGQPQHF.

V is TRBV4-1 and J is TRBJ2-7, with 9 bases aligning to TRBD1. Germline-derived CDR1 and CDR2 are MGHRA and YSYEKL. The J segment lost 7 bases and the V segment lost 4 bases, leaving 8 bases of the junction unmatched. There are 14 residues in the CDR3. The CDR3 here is CASSPRDREGEQYF. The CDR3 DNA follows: TGCGCCAGCAGCCCCCGGGACAGGGAAGGGGAGCAGTACTTC.

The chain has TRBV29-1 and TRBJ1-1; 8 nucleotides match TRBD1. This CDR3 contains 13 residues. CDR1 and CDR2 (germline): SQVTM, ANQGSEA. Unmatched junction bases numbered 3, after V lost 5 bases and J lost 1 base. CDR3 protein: CSVYQGANTEAFF. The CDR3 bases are TGCAGCGTTTATCAGGGGGCGAACACTGAAGCTTTCTTT.

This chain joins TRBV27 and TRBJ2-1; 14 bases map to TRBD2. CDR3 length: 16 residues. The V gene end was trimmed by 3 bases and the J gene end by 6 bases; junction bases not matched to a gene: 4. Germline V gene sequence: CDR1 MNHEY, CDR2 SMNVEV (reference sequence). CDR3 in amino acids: CASSFRLAGGRNEQFF. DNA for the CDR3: TGTGCCAGCAGTTTCCGACTAGCGGGAGGGCGCAATGAGCAGTTCTTC.

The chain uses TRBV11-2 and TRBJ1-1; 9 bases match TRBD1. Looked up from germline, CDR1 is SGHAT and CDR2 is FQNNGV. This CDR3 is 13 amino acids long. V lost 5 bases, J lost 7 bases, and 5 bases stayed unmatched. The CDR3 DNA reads TGTGCCAGCAGCACCGGACAGGGGTATGAAGCTTTCTTT. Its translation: CASSTGQGYEAFF. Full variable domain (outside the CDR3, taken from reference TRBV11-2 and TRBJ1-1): EAGVAQSPRYKIIEKRQSVAFWCNPISGHATLYWYQQILGQGPKLLIQFQNNGVVDDSQLPKDRFSAERLKGVDSTLKIQPAKLEDSAVYLCASSTGQGYEAFFGQGTRLTVV.

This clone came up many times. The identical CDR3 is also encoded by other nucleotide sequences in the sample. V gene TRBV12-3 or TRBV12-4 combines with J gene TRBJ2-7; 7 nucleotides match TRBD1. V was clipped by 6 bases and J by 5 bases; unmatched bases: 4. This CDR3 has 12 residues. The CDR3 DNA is TGTGCCAGCAGCCTGACAGGGAACGAGCAGTACTTC. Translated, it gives CASSLTGNEQYF.

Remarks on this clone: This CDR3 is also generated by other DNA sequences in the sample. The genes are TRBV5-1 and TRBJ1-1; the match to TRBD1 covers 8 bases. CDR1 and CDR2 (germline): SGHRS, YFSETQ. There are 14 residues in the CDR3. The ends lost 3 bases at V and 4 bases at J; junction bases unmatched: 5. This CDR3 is CASSSDRGPTEAFF. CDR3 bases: TGCGCCAGCAGCTCCGACAGGGGCCCCACTGAAGCTTTCTTT.

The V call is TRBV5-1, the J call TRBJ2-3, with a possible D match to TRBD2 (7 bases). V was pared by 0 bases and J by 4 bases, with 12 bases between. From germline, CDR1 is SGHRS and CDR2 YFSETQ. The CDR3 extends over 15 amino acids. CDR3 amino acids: CASSLGRGASDTQYF. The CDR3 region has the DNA TGCGCCAGCAGCTTGGGTCGGGGGGCGTCAGATACGCAGTATTTT. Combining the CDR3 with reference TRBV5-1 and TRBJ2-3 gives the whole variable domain KAGVTQTPRYLIKTRGQQVTLSCSPISGHRSVSWYQQTPGQGLQFLFEYFSETQRNKGNFPGRFSGRQFSNSRSEMNVSTLELGDSALYLCASSLGRGASDTQYFGPGTRLTVL.